A selection of T cell receptor beta chains follows, all from one sample in a study of identical twins. TCRdb passed the 5' RACE reads through MiXCR, listing each CDR3 protein once. The repertoire holds just under 650,000 distinct CDR3 sequences, just over 7% seen once, with roughly 1.6% in the top ten. The sample was also linked to a second study, of yellow fever vaccine responses in identical twins.

The specimen sequenced was PBMCs. The receptors here all came from a woman under 30 in good health. The CDR3 runs from the conserved cysteine through the conserved F or W. Fields, in order: V gene, D gene, J gene, clone size, CDR3 DNA, CDR3 protein. D genes are given only for firm matches. The size field is filled for only some rows; it gives once, few, many or a size class.

TRBV6-2/TRBV6-3	NA	TRBJ2-3	NA	TGTGCCACCCACGAGGGTATGACAGATACGCAGTATTTT	CATHEGMTDTQYF
TRBV4-1	NA	TRBJ2-5	many	TGCGCCAGCAGCCAACTTCAAGAGACCCAGTACTTC	CASSQLQETQYF
TRBV10-2	NA	TRBJ1-1	few	TGCGCCAGCAGGAGAGGTAGGGCGAACACTGAAGCTTTCTTT	CASRRGRANTEAFF
TRBV12-3/TRBV12-4	TRBD1	TRBJ2-7	many	TGTGCCAGCAGTGTTCAGGGGGCGCTTGGTAACGAGCAGTACTTC	CASSVQGALGNEQYF
TRBV28	TRBD2	TRBJ2-7	NA	TGTGCCAGCAGTGGGACCCCGACTAGCGGGAGACACGAGCAGTACTTC	CASSGTPTSGRHEQYF
TRBV19	NA	TRBJ1-1	NA	TGTGCCAGTAGTATTCGCGGGCGCACTGAAGCTTTCTTT	CASSIRGRTEAFF
TRBV2	NA	TRBJ1-1	few	TGTGCCAGCAGTGAAGGGCCCAGGGTGACTGAAGCTTTCTTT	CASSEGPRVTEAFF
TRBV12-3/TRBV12-4	NA	TRBJ2-1	many	TGTGCCAATAGTTTGGGTTACAATGAGCAGTTCTTC	CANSLGYNEQFF
TRBV10-2	TRBD2	TRBJ2-1	NA	TGCGCCAGCAGTGAGTTAGTAGCGGGTATTGGACCCGGGTTCTTC	CASSELVAGIGPGFF
TRBV28	TRBD2	TRBJ2-3	many	TGTGCCAGCAGCCCTAGCGGGAGGATTACGGATACGCAGTATTTT	CASSPSGRITDTQYF
TRBV28	TRBD1	TRBJ1-6	many	TGTGCCAGCAGCGGGGACAGGATAAATTCACCCCTCCACTTT	CASSGDRINSPLHF